This T cell receptor (beta chain) was retrieved from a study of cytomegalovirus exposure and HLA in healthy donors. PCR used 60 Vbeta primers and 13 Jbeta primers. Profiled with immunoSEQ multiplex PCR; TCRdb holds only in-frame clones, not every one. The sample yields around 130,000 clones, roughly four fifths seen once. The V and J ends lost 3 bases and 2 bases respectively, with 12 bases between them. The germline gives CDR1 SGHDT, CDR2 YYEEEE. CDR3 size: 16 residues. The sequenced material came from PBMCs. This clonotype originated in a male donor in good health and CMV-seropositive. This chain joins TRBV5-6 and TRBJ2-6, with D uncertain. This chain's CDR3 is CASSSDILPGANVLTF. CDR3 nucleotides: TGTGCCAGCAGCTCAGACATCTTGCCTGGGGCCAACGTCCTGACTTTC.